Presented here are 20 T cell receptor beta chains from one specimen sequenced in a study of T cell repertoires in cytomegalovirus infection. Using its own MiXCR run on the reads, TCRdb lists one record per CDR3 protein. The sample includes approximately 110,000 distinct CDR3 sequences, roughly two fifths seen only once; the top ten take approximately 69%. Their antigens are not known. Material: CD8+ T cells from cultured PBMCs, obtained from culture after CMV antigen stimulation. These TCRs come from a human donor in good health (CMV status not recorded). Some clones in this sample may be carry-over from other donors' samples.

V is TRBV2 and J is TRBJ2-1; TRBD1 matches 11 bases. V gave up 9 bases and J gave up 9 bases; unmatched junction bases: 13. The CDR3 contains 15 residues. Germline lookup yields CDR1 SNHLY and CDR2 FYNNEI. The CDR3 DNA sequence: TGTGCCAGTCTCCCACCGGGACAGGGGGTATCTGAGCAGTTCTTC. It specifies CASLPPGQGVSEQFF.

In its sample, this clonotype was seen a few times. The genes are TRBV28 and TRBJ1-2; D might be TRBD1 (6 bases). V was pared by 3 bases and J by 0 bases, with 11 bases between. The CDR3 is 15 residues long. Germline V CDR1 and CDR2: MDHEN, SYDVKM. The chain's CDR3 is CASSFQGLANYGYTF. The CDR3 coding sequence is TGTGCCAGCAGTTTCCAGGGGTTAGCTAACTATGGCTACACCTTC.

This clonotype was seen only a few times. The rearrangement uses TRBV6-1 and TRBJ2-5; D not certain. From germline, CDR1 is MNHNS and CDR2 SASEGT. The CDR3 consists of 11 residues. V was shortened by 11 bases and J by 8 bases, with 15 bases between the two germline ends. In nucleotides, the CDR3 is TGTGCCTTGTCTAGGTGGGGAACCCAGTACTTC. Translation: CALSRWGTQYF.

The chain combines TRBV29-1 with TRBJ1-3; 9 bases agree with TRBD1. V shed 1 base and J 6 bases; nucleotides not matched to a gene: 4. Germline CDR1 reads SQVTM; CDR2 reads ANQGSEA. CDR3 length equals 14 residues. The CDR3 DNA reads as TGCAGCGTTGAAGCCGGGACAGGGATAAACACCATATATTTT. Amino acids: CSVEAGTGINTIYF.

This clonotype was observed a single time. The rearrangement joins TRBV6-1 to TRBJ1-3; D uncertain. Germline V gene sequence: CDR1 MNHNS, CDR2 SASEGT. CDR3 length: 14 residues. V lost 6 bases and J lost 0, with 9 bases in between. The CDR3 sequence is CASRLTSSGNTIYF. The CDR3 DNA reads TGTGCCAGCAGACTCACAAGCTCTGGAAACACCATATATTTT.

This clonotype was observed a handful of times. V gene TRBV7-6 combines with J gene TRBJ2-2; D possibly corresponds to TRBD2 (6 bases). The V and J ends lost 5 bases and 6 bases respectively, with 16 bases between them. The CDR3 has 15 residues. CDR1 is SGHVS and CDR2 is FNYEAQ in the germline V gene. The CDR3 bases are TGTGCCAGCAGCCCGGGGGTAGGGTCGGCCGGGGAGCTGTTTTTT. It translates to CASSPGVGSAGELFF.

The chain has TRBV7-9 and TRBJ1-1; the D is unclear. Trimming took off 10 bases at V and 3 bases at J, with 12 bases between the two ends. The germline CDR1 and CDR2 sequences are SEHNR and FQNEAQ (reference sequence). This CDR3 has 12 amino acids. CDR3 nucleotides: TGTGCCATCCTCACCAGCTACACTGAAGCTTTCTTT. This translates into CAILTSYTEAFF.

The chain combines TRBV5-1 with TRBJ2-3; maybe TRBD2 (5 bases). This CDR3 is built from 16 residues. Germline CDR1 and CDR2: SGHRS and YFSETQ. The V end lost 0 bases, the J end lost 2 bases, and 13 bases lay between the germline ends. The CDR3 reads CASSLGSSLVTDTQYF. The CDR3 bases are TGCGCCAGCAGCTTGGGGTCTAGCTTAGTCACAGATACGCAGTATTTT.

The V and J genes are TRBV7-6 and TRBJ2-7, with a tentative D call TRBD2 (6 bases). Germline V gene data show CDR1 as SGHVS and CDR2 as FNYEAQ. The CDR3 totals 13 residues. Trimming cost V 5 bases and J 3 bases, with 11 bases left between them. The CDR3 region has the DNA TGTGCCAGCAGCCCTACTAGCTACTACGAGCAGTACTTC. Its translation is CASSPTSYYEQYF.

This clonotype appeared many times. The chain uses TRBV7-3 and TRBJ2-3; 12 positions match TRBD2. This CDR3 has 19 amino acids. Germline trimming cut 5 bases from V and 1 base from J; bases unmatched to any gene: 13. Germline CDR1 reads SGHTA; CDR2 reads FQGTGA. The CDR3 loop is CASSPVTSGGIRCTDTQYF. CDR3 coding DNA: TGTGCCAGCAGCCCCGTTACTAGCGGGGGGATCCGCTGCACAGATACGCAGTATTTT.

The genes are TRBV7-6 and TRBJ2-2; TRBD1 is a possible D gene (6 bases). The CDR3 covers 17 residues. The V gene's germline CDR1 is SGHVS and CDR2 FNYEAQ. The V gene lost 2 bases and the J gene lost 6 bases, with 19 bases spanning the gap. The DNA of the CDR3 is TGTGCCAGCAGCTTATGGGTTGACACAGGGATCGCCGGGGAGCTGTTTTTT. The encoded protein is CASSLWVDTGIAGELFF.

This clonotype showed up many times. The chain has TRBV7-9 and TRBJ2-5; TRBD2 might be the D (6 bases). Germline CDR1 is SEHNR and CDR2 is FQNEAQ (reference sequence). CDR3 length: 16 residues. Trimming cost V 2 bases and J 3 bases, with 16 bases left between them. The DNA for the CDR3 is TGTGCCAGCAGCTTAACGGGACTTATAAAAGAAGAGACCCAGTACTTC. Its protein product is CASSLTGLIKEETQYF.

The chain couples TRBV7-7 to TRBJ2-5; D gene unclear. Germline V gene lookup returns CDR1 SSHAT and CDR2 FNYEAQ (reference sequence). The CDR3 loop spans 14 amino acids. Trimming took 3 bases from V and 2 from J, leaving 10 bases between them. The CDR3 reads CASSFGSGQETQYF. The CDR3 bases are TGTGCCAGCAGCTTCGGCTCCGGGCAAGAGACCCAGTACTTC. The full variable domain, in which reference TRBV7-7 and TRBJ2-5 provide the parts outside the CDR3, is GAGVSQSPRYKVTKRGQDVTLRCDPISSHATLYWYQQALGQGPEFLTYFNYEAQPDKSGLPSDRFSAERPEGSISTLTIQRTEQRDSAMYRCASSFGSGQETQYFGPGTRLLVL.

The rearrangement joins TRBV2 to TRBJ2-1, with 9 bases aligning to TRBD2. CDR1 and CDR2 (germline): SNHLY, FYNNEI. V lost 4 bases, J lost 7 bases, and 5 bases stayed unmatched. This CDR3 spans 14 amino acids. The CDR3 reads CASSGRGGANEQFF. DNA for the CDR3: TGTGCCAGCAGTGGGCGCGGGGGGGCGAATGAGCAGTTCTTC.

This clonotype was picked up many times. The V and J genes are TRBV4-2 and TRBJ2-3, with 7 bases matching TRBD1. With 3 bases clipped from V and 3 bases from J, the junction kept 9 bases outside the gene matches. This CDR3 region has 16 residues. CDR1 and CDR2 from the germline V gene are LGHNA and YNFKEQ. CDR3 in amino acids: CASSHGQVGPTDTQYF. CDR3 DNA sequence: TGTGCCAGCAGCCACGGACAGGTAGGACCTACAGATACGCAGTATTTT.

This clonotype was recorded at least ten times. The J gene is TRBJ1-6, the V gene TRBV28; 11 bases fit TRBD1. This CDR3 comprises 15 residues. The trim removed 5 bases at V and 9 bases at J, leaving 6 bases unmatched. Germline CDR1 and CDR2: MDHEN and SYDVKM. CDR3 bases: TGTGCCAGCAGTCCCCGGACAGGGGGCTTTTCACCCCTCCACTTT. Residues: CASSPRTGGFSPLHF.

This clonotype has only a few counts. This chain joins TRBV27 and TRBJ2-7; 11 bases are a match to TRBD2. The CDR3 is 15 residues long. Germline values: CDR1 MNHEY, CDR2 SMNVEV (reference sequence). V lost 6 bases, J lost 3 bases, and 7 bases stayed unmatched. The CDR3 spells CASRKLAGDFYEQYF. As DNA, the CDR3 is TGTGCCAGCAGGAAACTAGCGGGGGACTTCTACGAGCAGTACTTC.

The chain is built from TRBV12-3 or TRBV12-4 and TRBJ1-1; D remains unclear. The V gene lost 7 bases and the J gene lost 6 bases, with 12 bases spanning the gap. The CDR3 spans 12 residues. In DNA, the CDR3 is TGTGCCAGCACCCCTGCGGGGTCTGAAGCTTTCTTT. This sequence encodes CASTPAGSEAFF.

This clonotype has a handful of counts. This chain uses TRBV6-1 with TRBJ2-3; 9 nucleotides align to TRBD2. This CDR3 contains 17 residues. V lost 4 bases to trimming and J lost 0 bases; unmatched junction nucleotides: 8. In germline, CDR1 is MNHNS, CDR2 SASEGT. CDR3 sequence: CASSAKTSGYSTDTQYF. CDR3 in DNA: TGTGCCAGCAGTGCTAAGACTAGCGGTTATAGCACAGATACGCAGTATTTT.

This sequence joins TRBV29-1 and TRBJ1-1; D possibly corresponds to TRBD1 (6 bases). V dropped 4 bases and J dropped 6 bases, with 9 bases sitting between them. The CDR3 spans 11 residues. Germline V gives CDR1 SQVTM, CDR2 ANQGSEA. The CDR3 here is CSVVWGPEAFF. DNA for the CDR3: TGCAGCGTTGTCTGGGGGCCTGAAGCTTTCTTT.